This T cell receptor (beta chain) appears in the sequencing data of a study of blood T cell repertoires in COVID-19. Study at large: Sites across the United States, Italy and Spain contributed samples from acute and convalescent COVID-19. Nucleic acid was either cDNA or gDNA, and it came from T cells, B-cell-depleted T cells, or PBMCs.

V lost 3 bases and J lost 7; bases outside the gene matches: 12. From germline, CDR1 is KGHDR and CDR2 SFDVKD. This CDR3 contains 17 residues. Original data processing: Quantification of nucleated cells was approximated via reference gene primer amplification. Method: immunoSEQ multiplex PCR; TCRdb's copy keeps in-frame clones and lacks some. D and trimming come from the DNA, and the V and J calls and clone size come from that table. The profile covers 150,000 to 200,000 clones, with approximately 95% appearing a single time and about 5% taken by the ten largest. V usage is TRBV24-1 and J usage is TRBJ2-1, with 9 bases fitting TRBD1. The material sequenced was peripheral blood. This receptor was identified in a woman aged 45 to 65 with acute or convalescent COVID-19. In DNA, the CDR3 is TGTGCCACCAGTGATCCCGCCGGGACAGGGACGGGTAATGAGCAGTTCTTC. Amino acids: CATSDPAGTGTGNEQFF.